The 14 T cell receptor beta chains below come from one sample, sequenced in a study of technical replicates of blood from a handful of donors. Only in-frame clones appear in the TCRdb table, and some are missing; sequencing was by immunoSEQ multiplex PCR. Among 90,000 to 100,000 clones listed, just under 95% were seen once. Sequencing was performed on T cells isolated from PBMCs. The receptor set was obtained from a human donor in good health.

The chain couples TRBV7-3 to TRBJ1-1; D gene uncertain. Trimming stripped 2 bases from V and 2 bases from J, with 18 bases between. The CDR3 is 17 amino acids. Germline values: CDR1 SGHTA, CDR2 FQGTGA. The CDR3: CASSLGGPIGRNTEAFF. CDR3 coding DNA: TGTGCCAGCAGCTTAGGAGGGCCAATTGGACGTAACACTGAAGCTTTCTTT.

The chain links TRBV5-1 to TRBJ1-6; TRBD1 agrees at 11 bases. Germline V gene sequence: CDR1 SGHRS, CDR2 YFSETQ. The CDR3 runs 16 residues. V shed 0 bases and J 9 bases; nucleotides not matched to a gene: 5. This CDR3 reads CASSLDGQGAISPLHF. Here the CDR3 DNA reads TGCGCCAGCAGCTTGGACGGACAGGGGGCTATTTCACCCCTCCACTTT. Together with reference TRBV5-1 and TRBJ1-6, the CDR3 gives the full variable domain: KAGVTQTPRYLIKTRGQQVTLSCSPISGHRSVSWYQQTPGQGLQFLFEYFSETQRNKGNFPGRFSGRQFSNSRSEMNVSTLELGDSALYLCASSLDGQGAISPLHFGNGTRLTVT.

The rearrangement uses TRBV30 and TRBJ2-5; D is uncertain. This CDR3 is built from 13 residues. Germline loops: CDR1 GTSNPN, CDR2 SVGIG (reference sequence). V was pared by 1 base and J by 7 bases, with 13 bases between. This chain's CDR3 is CAWSDAVTTTQYF. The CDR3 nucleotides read TGTGCCTGGAGTGATGCGGTCACCACGACCCAGTACTTC.

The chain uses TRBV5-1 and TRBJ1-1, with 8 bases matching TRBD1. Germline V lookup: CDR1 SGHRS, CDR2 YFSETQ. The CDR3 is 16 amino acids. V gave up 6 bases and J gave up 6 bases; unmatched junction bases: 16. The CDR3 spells CASTVYFDRGGAEAFF. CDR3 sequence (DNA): TGCGCCAGCACGGTCTACTTCGACAGGGGCGGCGCTGAAGCTTTCTTT.

This CDR3 reads CAISRLGGGNNEQFF. The CDR3 region has the DNA TGTGCCATCAGCCGCCTCGGGGGGGGGAACAATGAGCAGTTCTTC. The rearrangement joins TRBV10-3 to TRBJ2-1, with TRBD2 matching 8 bases. This CDR3 comprises 15 residues. Germline V gene sequence: CDR1 ENHRY, CDR2 SYGVKD. Germline trimming cut 6 bases from V and 5 bases from J; bases unmatched to any gene: 9.

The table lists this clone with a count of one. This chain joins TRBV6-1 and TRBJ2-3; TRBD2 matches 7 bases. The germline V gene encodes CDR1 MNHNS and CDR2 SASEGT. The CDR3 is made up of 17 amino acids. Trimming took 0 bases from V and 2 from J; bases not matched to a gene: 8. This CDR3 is CASSEAGSGIHTDTQYF. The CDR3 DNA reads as TGTGCCAGCAGTGAAGCCGGGAGCGGGATACACACAGATACGCAGTATTTT.

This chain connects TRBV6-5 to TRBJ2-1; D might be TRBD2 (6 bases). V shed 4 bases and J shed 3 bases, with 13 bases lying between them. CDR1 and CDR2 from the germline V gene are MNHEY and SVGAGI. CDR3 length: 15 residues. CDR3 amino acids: CASSSDWTIYNEQFF. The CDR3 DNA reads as TGTGCCAGCAGTTCAGACTGGACTATCTACAATGAGCAGTTCTTC.

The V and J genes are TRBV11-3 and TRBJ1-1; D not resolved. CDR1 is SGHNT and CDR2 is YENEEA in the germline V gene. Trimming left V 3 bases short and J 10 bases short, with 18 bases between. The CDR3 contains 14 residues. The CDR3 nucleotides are TGTGCCAGCAGCTTTTCCTCAGGATCAGATGGAGCTTTCTTT. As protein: CASSFSSGSDGAFF.

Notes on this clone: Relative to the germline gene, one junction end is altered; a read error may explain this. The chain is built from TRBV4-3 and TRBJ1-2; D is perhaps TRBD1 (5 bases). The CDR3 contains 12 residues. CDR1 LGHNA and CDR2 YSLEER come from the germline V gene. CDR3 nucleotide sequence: TGCGCCAGCAGTCAAGACAGCTATGGCTACACCTTC. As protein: CASSQDSYGYTF.

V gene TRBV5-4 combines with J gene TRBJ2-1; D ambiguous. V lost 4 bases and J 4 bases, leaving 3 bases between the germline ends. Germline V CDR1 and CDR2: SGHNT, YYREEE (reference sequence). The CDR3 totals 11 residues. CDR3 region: CASSTYNEQFF. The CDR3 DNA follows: TGTGCCAGCAGCACTTACAATGAGCAGTTCTTC.

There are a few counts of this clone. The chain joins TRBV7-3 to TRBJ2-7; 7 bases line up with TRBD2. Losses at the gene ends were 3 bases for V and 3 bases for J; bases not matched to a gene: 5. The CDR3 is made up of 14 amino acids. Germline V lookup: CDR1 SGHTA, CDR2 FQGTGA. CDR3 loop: CASSLQRGSYEQYF. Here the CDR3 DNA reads TGTGCCAGCAGCTTGCAGCGGGGCAGCTACGAGCAGTACTTC.

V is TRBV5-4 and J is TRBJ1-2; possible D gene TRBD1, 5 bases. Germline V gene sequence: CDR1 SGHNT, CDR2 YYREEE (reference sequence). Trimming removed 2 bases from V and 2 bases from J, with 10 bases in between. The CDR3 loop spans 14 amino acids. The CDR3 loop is CASSLSAGNYGYTF. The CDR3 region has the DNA TGTGCCAGCAGCTTAAGTGCAGGGAACTATGGCTACACCTTC. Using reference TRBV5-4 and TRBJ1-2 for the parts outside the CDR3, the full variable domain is ETGVTQSPTHLIKTRGQQVTLRCSSQSGHNTVSWYQQALGQGPQFIFQYYREEENGRGNFPPRFSGLQFPNYSSELNVNALELDDSALYLCASSLSAGNYGYTFGSGTRLTVV.

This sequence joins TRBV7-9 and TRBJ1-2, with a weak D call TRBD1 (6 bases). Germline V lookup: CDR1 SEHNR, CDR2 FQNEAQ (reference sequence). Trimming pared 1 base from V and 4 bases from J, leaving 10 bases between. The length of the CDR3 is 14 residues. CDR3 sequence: CASSLETGIYGYTF. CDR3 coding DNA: TGTGCCAGCAGCTTAGAAACAGGGATCTATGGCTACACCTTC.

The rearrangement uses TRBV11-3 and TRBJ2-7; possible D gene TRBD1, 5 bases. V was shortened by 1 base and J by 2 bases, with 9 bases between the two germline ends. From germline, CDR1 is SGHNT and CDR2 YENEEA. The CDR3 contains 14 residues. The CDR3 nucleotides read TGTGCCAGCAGCTTAGGACAGCCCACCTACGAGCAGTACTTC. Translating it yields CASSLGQPTYEQYF.